This is a list of T cell receptor beta chains from one sample in a study of blood T cell repertoires in COVID-19. Clones were sequenced by immunoSEQ multiplex PCR, and TCRdb holds only the in-frame ones, with some missing. The data show 150,000 to 200,000 clones, with 81% seen just once and 12% held by the top ten. Sequencing was carried out using peripheral blood. The receptors derive from a woman aged 80 or over with COVID-19, enrolled during active disease. CDR3s include the opening cysteine and the closing phenylalanine or tryptophan. The D gene is left open where the match is weak. The size entry is marked missing in some rows and otherwise reads once, few, many or a size class.

cdr3_length	v_call	clone_size	j_call	d_call	cdr3_nt	cdr3_aa
12	TRBV27	medium-sized	TRBJ1-6	.	TGTGCCAGCGGAGATCTAAATTCACCCCTCCACTTT	CASGDLNSPLHF
15	TRBV27	.	TRBJ1-4	.	TGTGCCAGCAGTCTCCGGTCTACAACTAATGAAAAACTGTTTTTT	CASSLRSTTNEKLFF
14	TRBV5-1	few	TRBJ1-2	TRBD1	TGCGCCAGCAGTCTACAGACAGGGGCAGGTGGCTACACCTTC	CASSLQTGAGGYTF
15	TRBV7-9	.	TRBJ1-6	TRBD1	TGTGCCAGCAGTCCGACAGGGTGGGATAATTCACCCCTCCACTTT	CASSPTGWDNSPLHF
16	TRBV2	.	TRBJ2-1	TRBD2	TGTGCCAGCAGTGATGTAGGCGGGAGGGCGAGCGATGAGCAGTTCTTC	CASSDVGGRASDEQFF
11	TRBV29-1	.	TRBJ1-1	TRBD1	TGCAGCGTCGGACAGGGGACTGAAGCTTTCTTT	CSVGQGTEAFF
15	TRBV5-1	.	TRBJ1-1	.	TGCGCCAGCAGCTTGTGGGGGGGTATGAACACTGAAGCTTTCTTT	CASSLWGGMNTEAFF
16	TRBV27	.	TRBJ2-1	TRBD2	TGTGCCAGCAGTTCATCGGGAAGCGGGAGATACAATGAGCAGTTCTTC	CASSSSGSGRYNEQFF
18	TRBV10-3	once	TRBJ2-7	.	TGTGCCATCAGTGGCCCTCCACCGACAGTCCTTTATACCTACGAGCAGTACTTC	CAISGPPPTVLYTYEQYF
14	TRBV19	.	TRBJ1-4	.	TGTGCCAGTAGTATACAGGGCCGGGAGGAAAAACTGTTTTTT	CASSIQGREEKLFF